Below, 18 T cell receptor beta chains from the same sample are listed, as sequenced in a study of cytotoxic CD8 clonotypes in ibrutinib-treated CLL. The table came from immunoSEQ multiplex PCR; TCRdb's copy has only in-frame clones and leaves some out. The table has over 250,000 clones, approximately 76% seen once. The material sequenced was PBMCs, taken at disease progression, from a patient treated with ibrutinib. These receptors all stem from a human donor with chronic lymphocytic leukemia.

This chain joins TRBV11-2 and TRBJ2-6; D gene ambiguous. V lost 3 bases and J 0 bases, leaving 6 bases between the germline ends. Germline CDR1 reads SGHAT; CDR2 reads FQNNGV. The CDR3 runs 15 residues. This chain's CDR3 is CASSFRFSGANVLTF. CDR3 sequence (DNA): TGTGCCAGCAGCTTTAGATTCTCTGGGGCCAACGTCCTGACTTTC. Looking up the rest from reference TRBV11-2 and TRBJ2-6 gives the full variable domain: EAGVAQSPRYKIIEKRQSVAFWCNPISGHATLYWYQQILGQGPKLLIQFQNNGVVDDSQLPKDRFSAERLKGVDSTLKIQPAKLEDSAVYLCASSFRFSGANVLTFGAGSRLTVL.

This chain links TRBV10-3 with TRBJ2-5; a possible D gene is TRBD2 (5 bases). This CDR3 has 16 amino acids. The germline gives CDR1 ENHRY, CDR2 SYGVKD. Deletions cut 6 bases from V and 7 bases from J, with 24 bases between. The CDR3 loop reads CAISTIESTRPGTQYF. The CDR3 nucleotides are TGTGCCATCAGCACTATAGAATCCACTAGACCTGGGACCCAGTACTTC.

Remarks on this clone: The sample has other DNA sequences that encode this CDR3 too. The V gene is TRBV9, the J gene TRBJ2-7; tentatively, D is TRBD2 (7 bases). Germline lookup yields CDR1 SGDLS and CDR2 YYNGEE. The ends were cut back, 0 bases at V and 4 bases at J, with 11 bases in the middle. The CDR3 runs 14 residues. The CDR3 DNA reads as TGTGCCAGCAGCGTAGGCGGGGGCGCGTACGAGCAGTACTTC. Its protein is CASSVGGGAYEQYF.

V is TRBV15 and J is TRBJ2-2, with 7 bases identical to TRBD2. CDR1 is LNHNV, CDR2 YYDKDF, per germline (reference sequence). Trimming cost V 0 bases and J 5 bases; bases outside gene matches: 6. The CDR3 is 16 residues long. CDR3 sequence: CATSRDRSGTTGELFF. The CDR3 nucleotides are TGTGCCACCAGCAGAGATAGGAGCGGGACGACCGGGGAGCTGTTTTTT.

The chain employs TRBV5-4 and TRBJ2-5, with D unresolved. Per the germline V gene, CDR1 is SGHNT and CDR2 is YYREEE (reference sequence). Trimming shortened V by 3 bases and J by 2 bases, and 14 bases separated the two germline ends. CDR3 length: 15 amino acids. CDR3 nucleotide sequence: TGTGCCAGCAGCTCATCAGGAGCGACGCAAGAGACCCAGTACTTC. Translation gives CASSSSGATQETQYF.

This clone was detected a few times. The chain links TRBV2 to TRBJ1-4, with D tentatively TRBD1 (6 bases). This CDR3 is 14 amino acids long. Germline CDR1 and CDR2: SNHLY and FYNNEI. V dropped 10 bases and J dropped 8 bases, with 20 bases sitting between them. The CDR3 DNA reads TGTGCCACGCAATCAGGGGATCCCGTAGAAAAACTGTTTTTT. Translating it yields CATQSGDPVEKLFF.

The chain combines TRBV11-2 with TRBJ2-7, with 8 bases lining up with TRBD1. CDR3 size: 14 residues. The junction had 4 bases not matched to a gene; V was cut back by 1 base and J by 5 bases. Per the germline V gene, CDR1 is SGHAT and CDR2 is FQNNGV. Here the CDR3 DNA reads TGTGCCAGCAGCTTAGCGGACAGGGCTGACGAGCAGTACTTC. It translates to CASSLADRADEQYF.

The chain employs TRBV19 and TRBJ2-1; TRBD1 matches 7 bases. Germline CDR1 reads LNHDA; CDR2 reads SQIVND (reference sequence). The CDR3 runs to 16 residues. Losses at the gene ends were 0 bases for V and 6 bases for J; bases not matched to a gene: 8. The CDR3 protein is CASSIDGDRVGNEQFF. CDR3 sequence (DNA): TGTGCCAGTAGTATAGATGGAGACAGGGTAGGCAATGAGCAGTTCTTC.

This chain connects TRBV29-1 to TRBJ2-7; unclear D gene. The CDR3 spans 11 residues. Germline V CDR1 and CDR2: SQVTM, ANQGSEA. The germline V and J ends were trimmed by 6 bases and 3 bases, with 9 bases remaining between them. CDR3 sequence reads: CSVWTGYEQYF. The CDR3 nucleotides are TGCAGCGTCTGGACCGGCTACGAGCAGTACTTC.

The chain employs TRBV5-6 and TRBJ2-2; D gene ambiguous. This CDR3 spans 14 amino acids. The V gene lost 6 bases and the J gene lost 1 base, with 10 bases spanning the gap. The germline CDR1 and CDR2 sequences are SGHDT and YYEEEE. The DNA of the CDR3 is TGTGCCAGCACCCAGAGACTGAACACCGGGGAGCTGTTTTTT. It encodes CASTQRLNTGELFF.

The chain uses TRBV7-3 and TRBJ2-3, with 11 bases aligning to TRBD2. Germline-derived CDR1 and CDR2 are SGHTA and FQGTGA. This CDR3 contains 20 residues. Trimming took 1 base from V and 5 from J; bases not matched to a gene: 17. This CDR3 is CASSLIPSRLAGRHEDTQYF. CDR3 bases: TGTGCCAGCAGCTTAATCCCCTCCCGACTAGCGGGAAGGCACGAAGATACGCAGTATTTT.

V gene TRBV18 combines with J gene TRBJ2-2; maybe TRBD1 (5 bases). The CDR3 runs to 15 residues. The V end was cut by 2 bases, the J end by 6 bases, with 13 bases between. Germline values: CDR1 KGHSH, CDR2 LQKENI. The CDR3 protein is CASSPVETDPGELFF. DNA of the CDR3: TGTGCCAGCTCACCAGTCGAGACAGACCCCGGGGAGCTGTTTTTT. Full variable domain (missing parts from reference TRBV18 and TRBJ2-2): NAGVMQNPRHLVRRRGQEARLRCSPMKGHSHVYWYRQLPEEGLKFMVYLQKENIIDESGMPKERFSAEFPKEGPSILRIQQVVRGDSAAYFCASSPVETDPGELFFGEGSRLTVL.

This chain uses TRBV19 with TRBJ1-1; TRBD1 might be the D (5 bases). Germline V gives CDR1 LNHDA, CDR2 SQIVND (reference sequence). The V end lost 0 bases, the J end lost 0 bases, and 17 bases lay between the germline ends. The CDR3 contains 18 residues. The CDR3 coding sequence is TGTGCCAGTAGTATAGAAGGGAGGGGAGGAGGGGTGAACACTGAAGCTTTCTTT. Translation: CASSIEGRGGGVNTEAFF.

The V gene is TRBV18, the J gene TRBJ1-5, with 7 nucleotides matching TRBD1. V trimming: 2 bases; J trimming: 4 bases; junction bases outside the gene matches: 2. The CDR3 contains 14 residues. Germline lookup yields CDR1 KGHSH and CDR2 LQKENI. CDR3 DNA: TGTGCCAGCTCACCATACAGGGGTAATCAGCCCCAGCATTTT. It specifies CASSPYRGNQPQHF.

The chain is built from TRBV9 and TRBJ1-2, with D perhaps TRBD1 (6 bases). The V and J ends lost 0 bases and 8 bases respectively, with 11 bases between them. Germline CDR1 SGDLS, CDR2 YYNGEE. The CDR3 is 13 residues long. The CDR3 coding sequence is TGTGCCAGCAGCGTAGGAGGGGGTCAAGGCTACACCTTC. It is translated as CASSVGGGQGYTF.

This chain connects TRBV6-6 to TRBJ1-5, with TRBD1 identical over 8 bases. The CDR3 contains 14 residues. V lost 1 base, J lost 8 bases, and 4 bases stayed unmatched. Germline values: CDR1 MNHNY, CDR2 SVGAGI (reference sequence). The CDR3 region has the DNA TGTGCCAGCAGTTACTTGGGACAGGAGGAGCCCCAGCATTTT. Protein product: CASSYLGQEEPQHF.

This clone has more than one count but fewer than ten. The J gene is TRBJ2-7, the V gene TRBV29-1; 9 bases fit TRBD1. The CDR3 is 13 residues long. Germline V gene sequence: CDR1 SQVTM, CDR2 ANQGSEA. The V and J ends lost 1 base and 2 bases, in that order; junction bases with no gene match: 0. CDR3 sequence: CSVEGTGAYEQYF. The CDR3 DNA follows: TGCAGCGTTGAAGGGACAGGGGCCTACGAGCAGTACTTC.

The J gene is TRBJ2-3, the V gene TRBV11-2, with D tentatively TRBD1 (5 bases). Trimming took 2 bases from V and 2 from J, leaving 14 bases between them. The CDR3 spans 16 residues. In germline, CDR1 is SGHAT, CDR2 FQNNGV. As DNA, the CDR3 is TGTGCCAGCAGCTTATTTTTCAGGGTGGTCACAGATACGCAGTATTTT. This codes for CASSLFFRVVTDTQYF.